This T cell receptor beta chain appears in the sequencing data of a study of T-cell reconstitution after alpha-beta-depleted transplantation in children. Overall study results and limits: It was surviving recipient T cells and thymic progenitors that gave some patients high TCRbeta diversity at day 60. Newly made T cells mostly supplied T-cell counts and diversity one year after transplant. Expanded graft clones, several hundred of them, were reportedly the source of alpha-beta T cells about two months after transplant.

This CDR3 comprises 15 residues. Per germline, CDR1 SGHAT and CDR2 FQNNGV. V lost 3 bases, J lost 4 bases, and 4 bases stayed unmatched. This clonotype has ten or more counts. Its antigen is still unknown. The authors prepared the TCRbeta library with unique molecular identifiers. TCRdb independently ran MiXCR on the PCR reads; one entry per CDR3 protein. The sample yields 90,000 to 120,000 distinct CDR3 sequences, 5.5% to 7% seen once. The chain carries TRBV11-2 and TRBJ2-3, with 10 bases matching TRBD2. The sequence derives from a male patient between 2 and 10 years old who had a stem cell transplant for acute lymphoblastic leukemia, so the T cells may come from the graft donor. The sample consisted of PBMCs, mostly from graft donor cells, taken 360 days after TCRalphabeta/CD19-depleted stem cell transplant. The CDR3 coding sequence is TGTGCCAGCAGCTTTGGTAGCGGGGGGTCAGATACGCAGTATTTT. Translating it yields CASSFGSGGSDTQYF.